These 18 T cell receptor beta chains came from one sample sequenced in a study of lymphopenia after photon versus proton radiotherapy. TCRdb keeps only in-frame clones here, not all; method: immunoSEQ multiplex PCR. The table lists 20,000 to 25,000 clones, 92% of them singletons. Here the sequenced sample was peripheral blood, taken from a patient treated with proton-based radiotherapy. All receptors derive from a woman in her 70s with pancreatic cancer. Some clones in this sample may be carry-over from other donors' samples.

The chain has TRBV19 and TRBJ1-2, with D maybe TRBD1 (6 bases). V lost 4 bases and J 8 bases, leaving 17 bases between the germline ends. This CDR3 contains 14 residues. Germline CDR1 reads LNHDA; CDR2 reads SQIVND (reference sequence). The CDR3 loop is CASSTDSISGGYTF. DNA for the CDR3: TGTGCCAGTAGTACGGACAGCATCAGCGGGGGCTACACCTTC. Full variable domain (rest looked up from reference TRBV19 and TRBJ1-2): DGGITQSPKYLFRKEGQNVTLSCEQNLNHDAMYWYRQDPGQGLRLIYYSQIVNDFQKGDIAEGYSVSREKKESFPLTVTSAQKNPTAFYLCASSTDSISGGYTFGSGTRLTVV.

This clone was observed a single time. The CDR3 bases are TGCAGCGGGCTTTATAGCTCCTACAATGAGCAGTTCTTC. Protein: CSGLYSSYNEQFF. The J gene is TRBJ2-1, the V gene TRBV29-1, with D hard to call. The CDR3 is 13 amino acids. CDR1 and CDR2 (germline): SQVTM, ANQGSEA. V lost 7 bases and J 0 bases, leaving 10 bases between the germline ends.

This clone appeared once. The V and J genes are TRBV18 and TRBJ1-1; D is perhaps TRBD1 (5 bases). This CDR3 has 14 residues. Trimming removed 6 bases at V and 1 base at J, with 12 bases between. Per germline, CDR1 KGHSH and CDR2 LQKENI. The CDR3 here is CASSPAGRNTEAFF. The CDR3 DNA is TGTGCCAGCTCCCCGGCAGGGCGGAACACTGAAGCTTTCTTT.

The J gene is TRBJ1-2, the V gene TRBV15, with a weak D call TRBD1 (6 bases). Germline CDR1 LNHNV, CDR2 YYDKDF (reference sequence). The V and J ends lost 0 bases and 8 bases respectively, with 13 bases between them. There are 14 residues in the CDR3. The CDR3 DNA is TGTGCCACCAGCAGAGATCAAGGGGGTGGCGGCTACACCTTC. This gives the protein CATSRDQGGGGYTF.

The chain has TRBV5-1 and TRBJ2-4, with D perhaps being TRBD1 or TRBD2 (6 bases each). The germline CDR1 and CDR2 sequences are SGHRS and YFSETQ. V lost 0 bases to trimming and J lost 2 bases, with 15 bases between them. This CDR3 contains 17 residues. CDR3 nucleotides: TGCGCCAGCAGCTTGGCCGGTATAGGGGGGACCAAAAACATTCAGTACTTC. It is translated as CASSLAGIGGTKNIQYF.

V gene TRBV25-1 combines with J gene TRBJ1-5; 8 bases match TRBD1. The germline gives CDR1 MGHDK, CDR2 SYGVNS. Trimming took 10 bases from V and 0 from J; bases not matched to a gene: 8. The CDR3 has 15 residues. CDR3 sequence reads: CANVPDRGSNQPQHF. The CDR3 nucleotides are TGTGCCAACGTCCCAGACAGGGGTAGCAATCAGCCCCAGCATTTT.

The chain joins TRBV5-1 to TRBJ1-3; possibly TRBD1 for D (5 bases). In germline, CDR1 is SGHRS, CDR2 YFSETQ. V was trimmed by 4 bases and J by 2 bases, leaving 19 bases between them. The CDR3 runs to 17 residues. CDR3 residues: CASSPALGQGAGNTIYF. CDR3 DNA sequence: TGCGCCAGCAGCCCGGCCTTGGGGCAGGGTGCTGGAAACACCATATATTTT.

V usage is TRBV18 and J usage is TRBJ1-4, with TRBD1 as a possible D gene (6 bases). Germline V gene data show CDR1 as KGHSH and CDR2 as LQKENI. Between the trimmed V and J ends, which lost 3 bases and 7 bases, there was a span of 18 bases. CDR3 length: 16 amino acids. CDR3 protein: CASSPFRGTGREKLFF. CDR3 bases: TGTGCCAGCTCACCTTTCAGGGGCACAGGCCGTGAAAAACTGTTTTTT.

The genes are TRBV19 and TRBJ1-2; 9 nucleotides agree with TRBD1. The germline gives CDR1 LNHDA, CDR2 SQIVND (reference sequence). V shed 3 bases and J 8 bases; nucleotides not matched to a gene: 7. The CDR3 is made up of 14 amino acids. In DNA form, the CDR3 reads TGTGCCAGTAGTATCGGAGGGACAGGGAGAGGCTACACCTTC. Its protein product is CASSIGGTGRGYTF.

The table lists this clone with a count of one. CDR3 residues: CASSEVREETQYF. The CDR3 region has the DNA TGCGCCAGCAGTGAGGTGAGGGAAGAGACCCAGTACTTC. This chain links TRBV10-2 with TRBJ2-5; D may be TRBD2 (5 bases). The CDR3 is 13 residues long. The germline V gene encodes CDR1 WSHSY and CDR2 SAAADI. With 2 bases removed from V and 3 bases from J, the gap between germline ends came to 7 bases.

The rearrangement links TRBV5-4 to TRBJ2-2; D unresolved. V lost 0 bases to trimming and J lost 3 bases, with 6 bases between them. CDR1 and CDR2 (germline): SGHNT, YYREEE (reference sequence). CDR3 length: 14 amino acids. The CDR3 region is CASSLDTHTGELFF. The CDR3 DNA reads as TGTGCCAGCAGCTTGGATACGCACACCGGGGAGCTGTTTTTT.

The CDR3: CASSETGSGANVLTF. CDR3 nucleotide sequence: TGTGCCAGCAGTGAAACGGGCTCTGGGGCCAACGTCCTGACTTTC. The chain employs TRBV6-1 and TRBJ2-6, with D unresolved. Germline V gene sequence: CDR1 MNHNS, CDR2 SASEGT. The V and J ends lost 2 bases and 0 bases respectively, with 5 bases between them. The CDR3 extends over 15 amino acids.

The chain carries TRBV12-5 and TRBJ2-1; perhaps TRBD2 as D (5 bases). This CDR3 is 17 amino acids long. V was shortened by 1 base and J by 0 bases, with 13 bases between the two germline ends. Germline assignment: CDR1 LGHNT and CDR2 FRNRAP. The CDR3 reads CASGLAAERSSYNEQFF. CDR3 in DNA: TGTGCTAGTGGTTTGGCAGCGGAAAGAAGCTCCTACAATGAGCAGTTCTTC.

The chain couples TRBV28 to TRBJ1-1, with 7 bases matching TRBD1. Trimming at V came to 6 bases and at J to 1 base, leaving 8 bases not matched to a gene. Germline assignment: CDR1 MDHEN and CDR2 SYDVKM. The CDR3 runs to 15 residues. The DNA for the CDR3 is TGTGCCAGCAGGAGCAAGACAGGGAAGAACACTGAAGCTTTCTTT. Residues: CASRSKTGKNTEAFF.

This clone occurred once. The chain couples TRBV12-5 to TRBJ2-2; D unclear. V gave up 3 bases and J gave up 1 base, with 6 bases separating them. CDR1 is LGHNT, CDR2 FRNRAP, per germline. The CDR3 contains 14 residues. The CDR3: CASGLDLNTGELFF. The DNA for the CDR3 is TGTGCTAGTGGTTTAGACTTGAACACCGGGGAGCTGTTTTTT.

DNA for the CDR3: TGCGCCAGCAGCCGGGAAGGGGGCAACTATGGCTACACCTTC. Protein: CASSREGGNYGYTF. The chain joins TRBV4-1 to TRBJ1-2; 7 bases align to TRBD1. J gave up 2 bases and V 4 bases, and 4 bases lay outside the gene matches. The CDR3 is 14 amino acids. In germline, CDR1 is MGHRA, CDR2 YSYEKL.

The rearrangement joins TRBV6-1 to TRBJ2-1, with a weak D call TRBD1 (7 bases). Trimming removed 0 bases at V and 0 bases at J, with 12 bases between. The CDR3 has 17 amino acids. Germline loops: CDR1 MNHNS, CDR2 SASEGT. The CDR3 protein is CASSEAGRDSSYNEQFF. The DNA for the CDR3 is TGTGCCAGCAGTGAAGCGGGGCGGGACAGCTCCTACAATGAGCAGTTCTTC.

The gene calls are TRBV25-1 and TRBJ1-1; 8 bases fit TRBD1. The CDR3 runs 15 residues. V was clipped by 5 bases and J by 5 bases; unmatched bases: 10. From germline, CDR1 is MGHDK and CDR2 SYGVNS. CDR3 protein: CASSQSRGRGTEAFF. CDR3 DNA: TGTGCCAGCAGTCAATCCAGGGGGCGCGGGACTGAAGCTTTCTTT.